This TCR beta chain came from a study of CD8 T cells in Susac syndrome (dated by TCRdb to about 2019). Regarding the study in general: Whether CD8+ T cell activation and differentiation in Susac syndrome was antigen driven was tested using repertoire sequencing. CD8+ T cell repertoire clonality was compared between around eleven healthy donors, roughly 14 Susac syndrome patients and 15 multiple sclerosis patients.

RNA was extracted with the RNeasy kit and roughly 0.5 to 1 ug was reverse transcribed using random hexamers. TCR beta CDR3 regions were amplified with the immunoSEQ multiplex PCR assay covering 54 Vbeta and 13 Jbeta segments. Bias from PCR amplification was corrected by using a synthetic template baseline for primer optimization and for computational correction. Per the authors' processing: Only productive sequences were kept, with reads annotated to V, D and J genes according to IMGT and analyzed in immunoSEQ Analyzer. Clonality was calculated as one minus the Shannon entropy normalized by log2 of the number of productive unique sequences. For each patient and control, public and private clones were evaluated within the 100 most prevalent clones. Clones were defined as Susac-specific when absent from the healthy and MS cohorts, from about a thousand published viral clones and from other ImmuneACCESS disease sequences. TCRdb took the public reads, trimmed them with fastp at Q25, ran MiXCR for clone calling and kept in-frame beta chains. Entries are consolidated by CDR3 protein sequence, retaining the most common genes and DNA. The V and J calls and clone size come from TCRdb's table, not from the authors' own analysis. This sample lists 400,000 or so distinct CDR3 sequences; 85% were detected once. 0.09% to 0.15% of the sample lies in the top ten.

Results the study describes overall, beyond this receptor: The TCR sequencing and HLA analysis was acknowledged to have included a relatively small number of individuals.

Peripheral blood CD8+ and CD4+ T cells from healthy donors, Susac syndrome patients and multiple sclerosis patients were profiled by high-throughput TCR beta sequencing. Treatment-naive patients with stable or active relapsing-remitting disease fulfilling revised McDonald criteria were used as multiple sclerosis controls. Bulk CD8+ and CD4+ T cells were purified magnetically by negative isolation, whereas CD8+ TEMRA cells were enriched by FACS. Blood was drawn into EDTA tubes, processed within 24 hours, and PBMCs were isolated by density gradient centrifugation. PBMCs intended for TCR sequencing were frozen in liquid nitrogen and were later thawed in a 37 degrees C water bath. The sorted or isolated CD4+, CD8+ and CD8+ TEMRA cells reached a purity of at least 90%. The CDR3 measures 14 amino acids from cysteine to phenylalanine. The kept DNA is CDR3 alone, 42 bases in frame from the first base. V trim: 1 base; J trim: 6 bases; unmatched bases: 4. The CDR1 and CDR2 encoded by the germline V gene are MGHRA and YSYEKL.

A remark on this clonotype: There is no known antigen for this receptor. The sample holds no much larger clone one base away, and base qualities are not on file.

Sequencing was done on a sample of CD8+ T cells from PBMCs. The clonotype comes from a human donor with multiple sclerosis. The chain uses TRBV4-1 and TRBJ2-7; 9 middle bases align to TRBD2. The encoded CDR3 is CASSQVTSGFEQYF. The DNA sequence reads TGCGCCAGCAGCCAAGTAACTAGCGGGTTCGAGCAGTACTTC.